This T cell receptor (beta chain) derives from a study of neurological immune-mediated disorders. The study's findings and limits: CDR3 amino acid sequences found in expanded clones were never shared across subjects, suggesting private repertoires in all groups.

One entry per CDR3 protein, called by TCRdb with MiXCR from the 5' RACE reads. The data show 40,000 or so distinct CDR3 sequences, around an eighth seen once. This clonotype has a count of ten or more. Its antigen is not known. CDR1 and CDR2 from the germline V gene are MNHEY and SVGEGT. Trimming removed 0 bases from V and 11 bases from J; junction bases left unmatched: 1. The length of the CDR3 is 12 residues. For the unsorted libraries, 2 million PBMCs stored at -80 C served as input. Sequenced sample: PBMCs. The sequence derives from a woman aged 45 to 65 with HTLV-1-associated myelopathy (HAM/TSP). The chain uses TRBV6-2 or TRBV6-3 and TRBJ1-5; 7 positions match TRBD1. The CDR3 DNA follows: TGTGCCAGCAGTTACTCTCAGGGGGCCCAGCATTTT. This gives the protein CASSYSQGAQHF.